This is a list of T cell receptor beta chains from one sample in a study of CD8 T cells in ankylosing spondylitis. MiXCR, applied by TCRdb to the 5' RACE reads, yields one record per CDR3 protein. Seen here are some 300,000 distinct CDR3 sequences, 20% to 25% observed once, and the top ten hold roughly 3.4%. Material: blood, either unsorted or a sorted T cell fraction (not recorded which). The receptors originated from a female donor with ankylosing spondylitis or in good health (not recorded which). Both conserved end residues are part of each CDR3.

V,J,CDR3
TRBV7-3,TRBJ2-1,CASSPTSKWENEQFF
TRBV15,TRBJ2-1,CATGGGRTYNEQFF
TRBV4-3,TRBJ2-7,CASSQDPLAGGREQYF
TRBV20-1,TRBJ2-6,CSARRISSGANVLTF
TRBV7-6,TRBJ1-1,CASSPRGQGGTEAFF
TRBV6-1,TRBJ2-7,CASSVDRGKLYEQYF
TRBV6-5,TRBJ2-7,CASSYSGTRGYEQYF
TRBV30,TRBJ2-2,CAWRPTRAGELFF
TRBV4-3,TRBJ2-6,CASSQRASGANVLTF
TRBV5-8,TRBJ2-1,CASSSGQGGHNEQFF
TRBV15,TRBJ2-5,CATSRPLETQYF
TRBV29-1,TRBJ1-1,CSVGGYTEAFF
TRBV7-2,TRBJ2-7,CASSLVPHEQYF
TRBV7-9,TRBJ2-7,CASSLGSVQGSARQYF
TRBV24-1,TRBJ1-4,CATSDHSRRDGSNEKLFF
TRBV7-2,TRBJ2-2,CASSFLTPFVTGELFF
TRBV7-2,TRBJ1-1,CASSLVGGGNTEAFF
TRBV24-1,TRBJ1-1,CATSYHPWSGLGAFF
TRBV7-9,TRBJ1-1,CASSSGVGAFF
TRBV5-1,TRBJ2-5,CASSSLVQETQYF
TRBV29-1,TRBJ1-1,CSVVQNEAFF